Each of the 14 T cell receptor beta chains below was sequenced from the same sample in a study of OX40 agonist ivuxolimab in advanced cancers. Method: immunoSEQ multiplex PCR; TCRdb's copy keeps in-frame clones and lacks some. Found here are about 46,000 clones, approximately 90% of them singletons; the top ten hold over 0.5%. The material was CD4+ or CD8+ T cells sorted from blood, obtained in a trial of the OX40 agonist ivuxolimab. These receptors originate from an adult with an advanced solid tumor such as melanoma, head and neck, liver or kidney cancer.

The rearrangement uses TRBV7-3 and TRBJ2-1, with D uncertain. CDR1 SGHTA and CDR2 FQGTGA come from the germline V gene. V was cut by 5 bases and J by 9 bases, with 11 bases left in between. This CDR3 has 12 residues. The CDR3 nucleotides read TGTGCCAGCAGCCCGAATGCCGCTGAGCAGTTCTTC. This translates into CASSPNAAEQFF.

The V gene is TRBV5-1, the J gene TRBJ2-2; 9 nucleotides match TRBD1. The germline gives CDR1 SGHRS, CDR2 YFSETQ. V lost 5 bases and J lost 7; bases outside the gene matches: 9. The CDR3 is 15 amino acids. CDR3 region: CASRGTGSPDGELFF. Here the CDR3 DNA reads TGCGCCAGCAGAGGGACAGGGAGTCCGGACGGGGAGCTGTTTTTT.

The genes are TRBV5-6 and TRBJ1-2; D is possibly TRBD1 (6 bases). CDR3 length: 12 amino acids. Germline V CDR1 and CDR2: SGHDT, YYEEEE. Trimming left V 4 bases short and J 6 bases short, with 10 bases between. Written as DNA, the CDR3 is TGTGCCAGCAGCCTACAGGGAAATGGCTACACCTTC. Its protein is CASSLQGNGYTF.

J is TRBJ1-4 and V is TRBV6-4, with 7 bases aligning to TRBD1. This CDR3 comprises 14 residues. From germline, CDR1 is MRHNA and CDR2 SNTAGT. V dropped 8 bases and J dropped 8; count of bases not matched to a gene: 11. CDR3 DNA sequence: TGTGCCAGCGCACCTAGGACAGGTCGGGAAAAACTGTTTTTT. It specifies CASAPRTGREKLFF.

The rearrangement links TRBV11-2 to TRBJ2-1; TRBD2 aligns across 7 bases. Germline V gene lookup returns CDR1 SGHAT and CDR2 FQNNGV. The V and J ends lost 4 bases and 0 bases, in that order; junction bases with no gene match: 3. This CDR3 has 15 amino acids. CDR3 sequence (DNA): TGTGCCAGCAGCTATAGCGGGTTCTCCTACAATGAGCAGTTCTTC. This gives the protein CASSYSGFSYNEQFF. Full variable domain (missing parts from reference TRBV11-2 and TRBJ2-1): EAGVAQSPRYKIIEKRQSVAFWCNPISGHATLYWYQQILGQGPKLLIQFQNNGVVDDSQLPKDRFSAERLKGVDSTLKIQPAKLEDSAVYLCASSYSGFSYNEQFFGPGTRLTVL.

The V and J genes are TRBV5-1 and TRBJ2-7; 10 nucleotides align to TRBD1. With V trimmed by 4 bases and J by 0 bases, 4 bases remained unmatched. Germline CDR1 and CDR2: SGHRS and YFSETQ. The CDR3 has 15 amino acids. The DNA for the CDR3 is TGCGCCAGCAGCCCCGGGACAGGGGTCTCCTACGAGCAGTACTTC. This gives the protein CASSPGTGVSYEQYF. The complete variable domain, with remaining parts taken from reference TRBV5-1 and TRBJ2-7, reads KAGVTQTPRYLIKTRGQQVTLSCSPISGHRSVSWYQQTPGQGLQFLFEYFSETQRNKGNFPGRFSGRQFSNSRSEMNVSTLELGDSALYLCASSPGTGVSYEQYFGPGTRLTVT.

This chain joins TRBV10-2 and TRBJ1-5; D may be TRBD1 (5 bases). The CDR3 spans 14 residues. Trimming cost V 6 bases and J 5 bases, with 14 bases left between them. CDR1 is WSHSY and CDR2 is SAAADI in the germline V gene. CDR3 DNA: TGCGCCAGCAGCGCCGGAGGGGATTATCAGCCCCAGCATTTT. This encodes CASSAGGDYQPQHF.

The chain uses TRBV10-3 and TRBJ2-2; TRBD2 aligns across 15 bases. With V trimmed by 5 bases and J by 3 bases, 7 bases remained unmatched. The CDR3 length is 18 residues. The germline gives CDR1 ENHRY, CDR2 SYGVKD. CDR3 residues: CAISPGTSGRSDTGELFF. CDR3 in DNA: TGTGCCATCAGTCCCGGGACTAGCGGGAGGTCGGACACCGGGGAGCTGTTTTTT.

The chain links TRBV7-9 to TRBJ1-1, with 7 bases lining up with TRBD1. CDR1 and CDR2 from the germline V gene are SEHNR and FQNEAQ (reference sequence). Trimming removed 1 base from V and 6 bases from J; junction bases left unmatched: 8. The CDR3 covers 15 residues. This chain's CDR3 is CASSLESGGRAEAFF. As DNA, the CDR3 is TGTGCCAGCAGCTTAGAGTCAGGGGGTAGGGCTGAAGCTTTCTTT.

This clone was detected once. The same CDR3 also results from other DNA sequences found in this sample. This chain links TRBV6-5 with TRBJ2-5; tentatively, D is TRBD2 (7 bases). Germline values: CDR1 MNHEY, CDR2 SVGAGI. The CDR3 is 15 residues long. Trimming cost V 3 bases and J 2 bases, with 13 bases left between them. The CDR3 reads CASSYEGGGQETQYF. The CDR3 DNA is TGTGCCAGCAGTTATGAGGGAGGGGGGCAAGAGACCCAGTACTTC.

The chain employs TRBV11-2 and TRBJ2-5; D gene ambiguous. Germline assignment: CDR1 SGHAT and CDR2 FQNNGV. The CDR3 totals 12 residues. The V end was cut by 4 bases, the J end by 5 bases, with 8 bases between. In DNA form, the CDR3 reads TGTGCCAGCAGCTCAAACCTGGAGACCCAGTACTTC. Translation gives CASSSNLETQYF.

This chain connects TRBV7-2 to TRBJ2-2; possible D gene TRBD2, 6 bases. In germline, CDR1 is SGHTA, CDR2 FQGNSA. The CDR3 has 14 residues. The V end was cut by 5 bases, the J end by 4 bases, with 11 bases between. The CDR3 DNA reads TGTGCCAGCAGCCCCGGGACTCGCACCGGGGAGCTGTTTTTT. It translates to CASSPGTRTGELFF.

V usage is TRBV2 and J usage is TRBJ1-2; the D is unclear. The CDR3 spans 15 residues. V was trimmed by 4 bases and J by 6 bases, leaving 18 bases between them. Per germline, CDR1 SNHLY and CDR2 FYNNEI. Here the CDR3 DNA reads TGTGCCAGCAGTGTCGAACGGATGGCGCCGAATGGCTACACCTTC. This gives the protein CASSVERMAPNGYTF. The full variable domain, completed using reference TRBV2 and TRBJ1-2, is EPEVTQTPSHQVTQMGQEVILRCVPISNHLYFYWYRQILGQKVEFLVSFYNNEISEKSEIFDDQFSVERPDGSNFTLKIRSTKLEDSAMYFCASSVERMAPNGYTFGSGTRLTVV.

The chain combines TRBV28 with TRBJ2-2; D is unresolved. V lost 4 bases and J lost 5, with 5 bases in between. Germline-derived CDR1 and CDR2 are MDHEN and SYDVKM. This CDR3 is built from 12 residues. CDR3 sequence: CASSSATGELFF. CDR3 nucleotides: TGTGCCAGCAGTTCCGCGACCGGGGAGCTGTTTTTT.